These 6 T cell receptor beta chains share one sample of origin, sequenced in a study of TET2 disruption in CD19-targeted CAR T cells. These TCRs' antigens remain unknown. Some clones are missing from TCRdb's copy, which holds only in-frame ones; the method was immunoSEQ multiplex PCR. The sample holds around 30,000 clones. Stated treatment: autologous CTL019 cells: CD19 CAR with 4-1BB and CD3 zeta domains. The starting material was CD8- CAR+ T cells sorted from cultured blood T cells, obtained for CD19 CAR T cell therapy. As to subset: CD8-negative CAR-positive T cells from the infusion product. The receptor set was obtained from an older man with chronic lymphocytic leukemia.

Concerning this clone: Sequencing ends 3 residues short of the CDR3 end; the germline J gene provides the rest. The rearrangement uses TRBV18 and TRBJ1-1; TRBD1 matches at 7 bases. Germline CDR1 is KGHSH and CDR2 is LQKENI. J gave up 1 base and V 6 bases, and 5 bases lay outside the gene matches. This CDR3 spans 14 amino acids. The CDR3 reads CASSPGTENTEAFF. CDR3 DNA, as far as it was read: TGTGCCAGCTCCCCCGGGACAGAGAACACTGAA.

In regard to this clone: Sequencing ends 3 residues short of the CDR3 end; the germline J gene provides the rest. The chain joins TRBV7-2 to TRBJ2-3; 7 positions match TRBD1. The CDR3 runs to 15 residues. V lost 7 bases and J lost 1; bases outside the gene matches: 8. Germline V gives CDR1 SGHTA, CDR2 FQGNSA. CDR3 protein: CASTLQGTGTDTQYF. The sequenced part of the CDR3 DNA is TGTGCCAGCACCCTACAGGGGACGGGCACAGATACG.

Notes on this clone: The read terminates 3 residues before the CDR3 end, so the remaining end is supplied by the germline J gene. The chain recombines TRBV7-8 with TRBJ2-5, with TRBD2 matching over 10 bases. Germline assignment: CDR1 SGHVS and CDR2 FQNEAQ. The CDR3 loop spans 16 amino acids. The ends lost 1 base at V and 2 bases at J; junction bases unmatched: 4. This CDR3 is CASSLGPSGGQETQYF. The covered CDR3 bases are TGTGCCAGCAGCTTAGGCCCTAGCGGGGGTCAAGAGACC.

Remarks on this clone: The CDR3 end falls 3 residues outside the read, so it is completed with the germline J gene. The genes are TRBV6-1 and TRBJ1-4; maybe TRBD1 (5 bases). CDR3 length: 16 residues. The V end lost 0 bases, the J end lost 8 bases, and 16 bases lay between the germline ends. Germline-derived CDR1 and CDR2 are MNHNS and SASEGT. CDR3 protein: CASSEALGGGREKLFF. The DNA read from the CDR3 is TGTGCCAGCAGTGAAGCGTTGGGGGGAGGTCGGGAAAAA.

As concerns this clone: The CDR3 end lies 3 residues beyond the end of the read and is filled in from the germline J gene. This chain joins TRBV19 and TRBJ1-1, with D perhaps matching TRBD1 (6 bases). Germline CDR1 is LNHDA and CDR2 is SQIVND (reference sequence). The CDR3 is made up of 15 amino acids. The CDR3 sequence: CASSIAGGSYNEAFF. Incomplete CDR3 DNA: TGTGCCAGTAGTATAGCGGGGGGCTCCTACAATGAG.

Of note for this clone: The sequenced fragment ends 3 residues before the CDR3 boundary, so the rest is inferred from the germline J gene. The V and J genes are TRBV6-1 and TRBJ2-4; 7 nucleotides match TRBD1. The germline CDR1 and CDR2 sequences are MNHNS and SASEGT. The CDR3 totals 16 residues. CDR3 region: CASSEGREGQGQPQYF. The CDR3 bases that were read are TGTGCCAGCAGTGAAGGAAGGGAAGGGCAGGGACAGCCT.